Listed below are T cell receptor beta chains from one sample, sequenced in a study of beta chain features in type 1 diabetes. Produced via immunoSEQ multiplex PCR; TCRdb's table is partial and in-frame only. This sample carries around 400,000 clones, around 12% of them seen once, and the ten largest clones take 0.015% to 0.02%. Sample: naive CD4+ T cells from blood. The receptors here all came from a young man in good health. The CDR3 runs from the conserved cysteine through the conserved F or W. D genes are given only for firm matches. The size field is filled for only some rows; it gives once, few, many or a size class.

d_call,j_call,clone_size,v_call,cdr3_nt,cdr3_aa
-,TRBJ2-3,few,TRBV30,TGTGCCTGGAGCCCTAGCACAGATACGCAGTATTTT,CAWSPSTDTQYF
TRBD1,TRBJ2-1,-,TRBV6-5,TGTGCCAGCAGGCATGCTCCGGGACAGGGGATTGAGCAGTTCTTC,CASRHAPGQGIEQFF
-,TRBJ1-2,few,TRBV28,TGTGCCAGCAGGTCGGGTGGTCCGGCTTTTGGCTACACCTTC,CASRSGGPAFGYTF
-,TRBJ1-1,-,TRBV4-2,TGTGCCAGCAGCCAAGATGCAGGGGCGGACACTGAAGCTTTCTTT,CASSQDAGADTEAFF
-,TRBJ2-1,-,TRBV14,TGTGCCAGCAGCCCTCGGGTAGCGGACAATGAGCAGTTCTTC,CASSPRVADNEQFF
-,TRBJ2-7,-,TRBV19,TGTGCCAGTAGTCGCAGCGGGTTTTACGAGCAGTACTTC,CASSRSGFYEQYF
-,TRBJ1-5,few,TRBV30,TGTGCCTGGAGTGCGGACAGAAATCAGCCCCAGCATTTT,CAWSADRNQPQHF
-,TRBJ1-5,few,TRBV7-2,TGTGCCAGCAGCTTGAAAGGGGACAATCAGCCCCAGCATTTT,CASSLKGDNQPQHF
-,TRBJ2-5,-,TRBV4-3,TGCGCCAGCAGCCAAGAGAGCGTTACATACCAAGAGACCCAGTACTTC,CASSQESVTYQETQYF
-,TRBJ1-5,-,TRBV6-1,TGTGCCAGCGCCTCCCGACAGTCCAATCAGCCCCAGCATTTT,CASASRQSNQPQHF
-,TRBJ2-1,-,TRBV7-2,TGTGCCAGCAGCGAGGTGAGGCGTGAGCAGTTCTTC,CASSEVRREQFF
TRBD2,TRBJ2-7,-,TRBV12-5,TGTGCTAGTCGCCCACCCCTAGCGGGAATCTACGAGCAGTACTTC,CASRPPLAGIYEQYF
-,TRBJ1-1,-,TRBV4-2,TGTGCCAGCAGCCAATCTTCGAACACTGAAGCTTTCTTT,CASSQSSNTEAFF
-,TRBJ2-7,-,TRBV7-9,TGTGCCAGCAGCTTCAAGTGGTACGAGCAGTACTTC,CASSFKWYEQYF
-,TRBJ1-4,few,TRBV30,TGTGCCTGGGATGACAGTCGTAATGAAAAACTGTTTTTT,CAWDDSRNEKLFF
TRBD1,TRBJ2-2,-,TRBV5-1,TGCGCCAGCAGCTTGGGGACAGGGAGTATATCAGTCGGGGAGCTGTTTTTT,CASSLGTGSISVGELFF
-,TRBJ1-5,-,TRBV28,TGTGCCAGCAGTTTCTTTGGGGAGCAGCCCCAGCATTTT,CASSFFGEQPQHF
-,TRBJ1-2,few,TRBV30,TGTGCCTGGAATCGGGGGGCTTTCTATGGCTACACCTTC,CAWNRGAFYGYTF
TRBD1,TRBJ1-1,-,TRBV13,TGTGCCAGCAGCTTAGGCAGACAGGGCAGTGAAGCTTTCTTT,CASSLGRQGSEAFF
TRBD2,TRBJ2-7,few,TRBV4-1,TGCGCCAGCAGCCAAGTGGGCCGGGGGGAGATTGGTTCTGCCTACGAGCAGTACTTC,CASSQVGRGEIGSAYEQYF
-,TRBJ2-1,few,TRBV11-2,TGTGCCAGCAGCTTTAAAGGGGGCTCCTACAATGAGCAGTTCTTC,CASSFKGGSYNEQFF
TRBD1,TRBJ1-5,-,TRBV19,TGTGCCAGTAGCATCCAAGGACAGGGGGGCTTCCCCCAGCATTTT,CASSIQGQGGFPQHF
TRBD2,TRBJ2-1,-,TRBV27,TGTGCCAGCAGTTCGCGGACTAGCGGGAGTCTTGAGCAGTTCTTC,CASSSRTSGSLEQFF
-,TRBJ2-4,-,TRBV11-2,TGTGCCAGCAGCTTAAGAAGGGGGGGCCCTGACGGGAACATTCAGTACTTC,CASSLRRGGPDGNIQYF
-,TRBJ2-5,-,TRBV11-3,TGTGCCAGCAGCTCTACAGGGTTGGGGAAAGAGACCCAGTACTTC,CASSSTGLGKETQYF
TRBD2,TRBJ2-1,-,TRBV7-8,TGTGCCAGCAGCTTAACTAGCGCGCGGTTCTTC,CASSLTSARFF
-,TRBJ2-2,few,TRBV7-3,TGTGCCAGCAGCTTATCGGTGAACACCGGGGAGCTGTTTTTT,CASSLSVNTGELFF
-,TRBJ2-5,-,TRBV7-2,TGTGCCAGCAGCCCCTGGGGGGAAGAGACCCAGTACTTC,CASSPWGEETQYF
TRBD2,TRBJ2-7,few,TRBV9,TGTGCCAGCAACGGCGGGAGTATGATTTCCGAGCAGTACTTC,CASNGGSMISEQYF
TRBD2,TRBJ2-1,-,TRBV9,TGTGCCAGCAGCGGAGGGGACTACATCTATGAGCAGTTCTTC,CASSGGDYIYEQFF
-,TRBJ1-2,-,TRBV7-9,TGTGCCAGCAGCCCTTTATGGGCCTATGGCTACACCTTC,CASSPLWAYGYTF
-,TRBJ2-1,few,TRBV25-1,TGTGCCAGCAGTGAATACTATAATGAGCAGTTCTTC,CASSEYYNEQFF
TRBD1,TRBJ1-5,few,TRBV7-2,TGTGCCAGCAGCGAGTGGGACAGGGGGCAGCCCCAGCATTTT,CASSEWDRGQPQHF
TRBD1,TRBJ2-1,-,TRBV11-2,TGTGCCAGCAGTATAGGAACAGGGGGATTTTATGAGCAGTTCTTC,CASSIGTGGFYEQFF
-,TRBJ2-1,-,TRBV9,TGTGCCAGCAGCGTAGAGAGTAACCCGAACTCCTACAATGAGCAGTTCTTC,CASSVESNPNSYNEQFF
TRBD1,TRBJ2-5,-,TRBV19,TGTGCCAGTAGTATTGTTCCAGGGGGCGCGGAGACCCAGTACTTC,CASSIVPGGAETQYF
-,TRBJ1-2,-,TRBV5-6,TGTGCCAGCACCGTGGGGGGACACTATGGCTACACCTTC,CASTVGGHYGYTF
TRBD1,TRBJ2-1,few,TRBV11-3,TGTGCCAGCAGCTTAGATTCGTCAGGGGGCGATGAGCAGTTCTTC,CASSLDSSGGDEQFF
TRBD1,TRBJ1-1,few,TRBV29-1,TGCAGCGTACAGGGGGCCACTGAAGCTTTCTTT,CSVQGATEAFF
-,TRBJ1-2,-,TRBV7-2,TGTGCCAGCAGCTTATCAGAAGTCTATGGCTACACCTTC,CASSLSEVYGYTF
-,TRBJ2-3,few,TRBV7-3,TGTGCCAGCAGCTTTGTAGGCACAGATACGCAGTATTTT,CASSFVGTDTQYF
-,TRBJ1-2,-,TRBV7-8,TGTGCCAGCAGCTTAGACAGGACCTACACCTTC,CASSLDRTYTF
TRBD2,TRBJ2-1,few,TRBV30,TGTGCCTGGAGTCTGGGACTACCCAATGAGCAGTTCTTC,CAWSLGLPNEQFF
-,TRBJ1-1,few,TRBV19,TGTGCCAGTAGCAAGACAACAGGGAACACTGAAGCTTTCTTT,CASSKTTGNTEAFF
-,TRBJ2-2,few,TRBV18,TGTGCCAGCTCACCAGTGCAGGCGAACACCGGGGAGCTGTTTTTT,CASSPVQANTGELFF
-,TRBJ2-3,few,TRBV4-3,TGCGCCAGCAGCCAAACCACCAGTTCCACAGATACGCAGTATTTT,CASSQTTSSTDTQYF
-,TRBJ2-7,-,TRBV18,TGTGCCAGCTCAAATCGACAGGACCGGGAGCAGTACTTC,CASSNRQDREQYF
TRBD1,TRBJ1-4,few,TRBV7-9,TGTGCCAGCAGCCGGGTGGCAGGGGGCAATGAAAAACTGTTTTTT,CASSRVAGGNEKLFF
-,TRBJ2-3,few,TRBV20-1,TGCAGTGCTACGACAGATACGCAGTATTTT,CSATTDTQYF
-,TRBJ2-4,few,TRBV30,TGTGCCTGGAGGGACAACGACATTCAGTACTTC,CAWRDNDIQYF
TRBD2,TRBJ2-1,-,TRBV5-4,TGTGCCAGCAGCTACCCGTGGAGCGGGGAGGTAGATGAGCAGTTCTTC,CASSYPWSGEVDEQFF
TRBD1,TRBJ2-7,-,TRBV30,TGTGCCTGGAGTCCCGACAGGGGTTCCTACGAGCAGTACTTC,CAWSPDRGSYEQYF
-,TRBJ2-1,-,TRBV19,TGTGCCAGTAGTATGGCGGCGACTGCGGGTCGGGAGCAGTTCTTC,CASSMAATAGREQFF
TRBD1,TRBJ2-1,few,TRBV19,TGTGCCAGTAATCAGGGACAGGGTAGCTACAATGAGCAGTTCTTC,CASNQGQGSYNEQFF
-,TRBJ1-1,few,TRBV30,TGTGCCTGGAGTGTCGGCACTGAAGCTTTCTTT,CAWSVGTEAFF
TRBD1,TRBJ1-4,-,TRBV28,TGTGCCAGCAGCCCCGGGACAGGGGATGAAAAACTGTTTTTT,CASSPGTGDEKLFF
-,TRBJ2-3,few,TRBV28,TGTGCCAGCAGTCCCAGGGATACGCAGTATTTT,CASSPRDTQYF
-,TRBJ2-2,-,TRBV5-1,TGCGCCAGCAGCTTGAACGGGGAGAGCACCGGGGAGCTGTTTTTT,CASSLNGESTGELFF
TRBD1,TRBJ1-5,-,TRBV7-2,TGTGCCAGCAGTCTCATAAATTCCGGGACAGGAGGAAGTTCGCCCCAGCATTTT,CASSLINSGTGGSSPQHF